Each of the 3 T cell receptor beta chains below was sequenced from the same sample in a study of blood T cells in healthy people across ages (dated by TCRdb to between 2014 and 2016). The method was 5' RACE. TCRdb names Illumina HiSeq 2500 as the instrument used. A second PCR of about 7 to 12 cycles was run with a J-beta primer mix and a sample-barcoded 5' primer. TCRdb reran the public reads through fastp at Q25 and MiXCR, keeping productive beta chains. Every distinct CDR3 protein forms one entry, paired with its most common genes and DNA. Across this sample there are a few hundred thousand distinct CDR3 sequences, with 25% to 30% seen only once. The top ten clones comprise over 25% of the sample. The material sequenced was blood. The receptors come from a woman in her 70s in good health.

This clonotype occurred a few times. The chain joins TRBV15 to TRBJ2-5; D is unresolved. Judging by the DNA end, TRBJ2-1 fits better; the J call may be wrong. Germline V gene lookup returns CDR1 LNHNV and CDR2 YYDKDF (reference sequence). CDR3 length equals 19 residues. The CDR3 is CATSRDLQHTQAYLGEQFF. The CDR3 bases are TGTGCCACCAGCAGAGACCTACAGCATACCCAGGCCTATCTGGGTGAGCAGTTCTTC.

The gene calls are TRBV6-1 and TRBJ2-7; 10 nucleotides match TRBD2. V lost 4 bases and J lost 6; bases outside the gene matches: 9. The CDR3 sequence is 15 residues long. Germline V gives CDR1 MNHNS, CDR2 SASEGT. This chain's CDR3 is CASSGTAGGPSEQYF. CDR3 nucleotide sequence: TGTGCCAGCAGTGGAACAGCGGGGGGGCCGAGCGAGCAGTACTTC.

This chain joins TRBV4-3 and TRBJ1-6, with 7 bases matching TRBD1. Germline V lookup: CDR1 LGHNA, CDR2 YSLEER. The CDR3 is made up of 15 amino acids. The ends lost 0 bases at V and 7 bases at J; junction bases unmatched: 3. The CDR3 sequence: CASSQDPQGNSPLHF. The CDR3 DNA reads as TGCGCCAGCAGCCAAGATCCACAGGGGAATTCACCCCTCCACTTT.